This TCR beta chain comes out of a study of technical replicates of blood from several donors. Assay: immunoSEQ multiplex PCR; the TCRdb copy retains only in-frame clones and omits some. The sample shows some 49,000 clones, 90% to 95% of them seen only once. Germline CDR1 reads MNHEY; CDR2 reads SMNVEV (reference sequence). Trimming left V 2 bases short and J 0 bases short, with 10 bases between. The CDR3 contains 15 residues. The specimen was PBMCs. The chain links TRBV27 to TRBJ1-1; D uncertain. The source is a human donor in good health. Some clones in this sample may be carry-over from other donors' samples. The CDR3 coding sequence is TGTGCCAGCAGTTTAGTATCAGTGATGAACACTGAAGCTTTCTTT. This sequence encodes CASSLVSVMNTEAFF.